This T cell receptor beta chain was sequenced during a study of T cell responses to AZD1222 COVID-19 vaccine. V shed 2 bases and J shed 7 bases, with 14 bases lying between them. The germline V gene has CDR1 KGHSH and CDR2 LQKENI. The CDR3 spans 14 residues. Turning to this clone: Its specificity is not known.

Study conclusions and caveats: Nearly half of spike-specific TCRs reportedly target unmutated variant regions.

This table comes from immunoSEQ multiplex PCR, and its TCRdb copy is limited to in-frame clones, with some not included. The sample records 35,000 to 50,000 clones, just under 80% being singletons. The receptor's source is an adult who received the MenACWY meningococcal vaccine as a control. Sequences were derived from peripheral blood, sampled 28 days after the second dose of the MenACWY control vaccine. The chain joins TRBV18 to TRBJ1-2; possibly TRBD1 for D (5 bases). CDR3 nucleotides: TGTGCCAGCTCACCATCCAGGGATCTTGGTGGCTACACCTTC. Protein product: CASSPSRDLGGYTF.